This TCR beta chain was retrieved from a study of T cells in Graves' hyperthyroidism and ophthalmopathy. Study conclusions and caveats: The model predicted ophthalmopathy a median approximately seven months before onset.

In regard to this clonotype: Its matching antigen is unknown.

Per the germline V gene, CDR1 is SGHNT and CDR2 is YYREEE (reference sequence). CDR3 length: 18 residues. The junction had 9 bases not matched to a gene; V was cut back by 6 bases and J by 3 bases. Fresh peripheral blood, approximately 10 ml, was the source of the PBMCs. Amplification targeted TCR beta CDR3 regions from RNA transcripts. The study used the HTBI primer set for a first-round RT-PCR of the TCR CDR3. TCRdb reprocessed the multiplex PCR reads with MiXCR, giving one entry per CDR3 protein. Of over 250,000 distinct CDR3 sequences in the sample, about a sixth were seen once. The sequence was obtained from a woman in her sixties or seventies with Graves' ophthalmopathy. V and J are TRBV5-4 and TRBJ2-1, with 16 positions matching TRBD2. The specimen sequenced was blood. CDR3 DNA: TGTGCCAGCACCTCGGGGGGACTAGCGGGGGGGCTCTACAATGAGCAGTTCTTC. Residues: CASTSGGLAGGLYNEQFF.